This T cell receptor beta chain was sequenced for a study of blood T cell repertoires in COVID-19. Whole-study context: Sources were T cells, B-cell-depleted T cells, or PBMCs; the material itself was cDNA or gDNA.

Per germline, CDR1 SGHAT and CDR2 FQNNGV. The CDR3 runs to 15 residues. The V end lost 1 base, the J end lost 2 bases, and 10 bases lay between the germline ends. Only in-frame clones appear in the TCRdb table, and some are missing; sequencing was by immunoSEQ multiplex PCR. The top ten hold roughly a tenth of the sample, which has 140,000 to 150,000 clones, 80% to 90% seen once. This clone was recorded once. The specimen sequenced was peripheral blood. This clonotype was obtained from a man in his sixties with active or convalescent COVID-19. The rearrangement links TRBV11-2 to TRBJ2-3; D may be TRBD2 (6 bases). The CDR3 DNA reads TGTGCCAGCAGCTTAGGCGGGACTTTCACAGATACGCAGTATTTT. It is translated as CASSLGGTFTDTQYF. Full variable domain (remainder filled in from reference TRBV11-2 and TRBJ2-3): EAGVAQSPRYKIIEKRQSVAFWCNPISGHATLYWYQQILGQGPKLLIQFQNNGVVDDSQLPKDRFSAERLKGVDSTLKIQPAKLEDSAVYLCASSLGGTFTDTQYFGPGTRLTVL.